This TCR beta chain derives from a study of shared clonotypes between healthy human individuals. Study-wide context: The study drew on a couple of women and a few men aged 18 to 49 as donors. Overall study findings and caveats: Clonotypes which were not shared had lower generation probabilities than clonotypes that all four donors shared.

At a deep level, the assay was run. Sorted-subset replicate PCRs used roughly 220 ng DNA, 30,000 or so T cell genomes. Clones were read by immunoSEQ multiplex PCR, and TCRdb kept only the in-frame ones, dropping some. The top ten hold about 0.13% of the sample, which has millions of clones, roughly nine tenths seen once. Notes on this clone: The antigen remains unidentified.

Germline CDR1 LNHDA, CDR2 SQIVND (reference sequence). This CDR3 is built from 18 residues. V was cut by 3 bases and J by 5 bases, with 25 bases left in between. The sequenced sample was naive CD4+ T cells sorted from blood. Stated subset: CD45RA+ positively selected. This clonotype was sampled from a man aged 18 to 29 in good health. The rearrangement uses TRBV19 and TRBJ1-1; D may be TRBD1 (5 bases). DNA of the CDR3: TGTGCCAGTAGTATTGTCGGGGCAGATGAACGGGGTTGGACTGAAGCTTTCTTT. It translates to CASSIVGADERGWTEAFF.